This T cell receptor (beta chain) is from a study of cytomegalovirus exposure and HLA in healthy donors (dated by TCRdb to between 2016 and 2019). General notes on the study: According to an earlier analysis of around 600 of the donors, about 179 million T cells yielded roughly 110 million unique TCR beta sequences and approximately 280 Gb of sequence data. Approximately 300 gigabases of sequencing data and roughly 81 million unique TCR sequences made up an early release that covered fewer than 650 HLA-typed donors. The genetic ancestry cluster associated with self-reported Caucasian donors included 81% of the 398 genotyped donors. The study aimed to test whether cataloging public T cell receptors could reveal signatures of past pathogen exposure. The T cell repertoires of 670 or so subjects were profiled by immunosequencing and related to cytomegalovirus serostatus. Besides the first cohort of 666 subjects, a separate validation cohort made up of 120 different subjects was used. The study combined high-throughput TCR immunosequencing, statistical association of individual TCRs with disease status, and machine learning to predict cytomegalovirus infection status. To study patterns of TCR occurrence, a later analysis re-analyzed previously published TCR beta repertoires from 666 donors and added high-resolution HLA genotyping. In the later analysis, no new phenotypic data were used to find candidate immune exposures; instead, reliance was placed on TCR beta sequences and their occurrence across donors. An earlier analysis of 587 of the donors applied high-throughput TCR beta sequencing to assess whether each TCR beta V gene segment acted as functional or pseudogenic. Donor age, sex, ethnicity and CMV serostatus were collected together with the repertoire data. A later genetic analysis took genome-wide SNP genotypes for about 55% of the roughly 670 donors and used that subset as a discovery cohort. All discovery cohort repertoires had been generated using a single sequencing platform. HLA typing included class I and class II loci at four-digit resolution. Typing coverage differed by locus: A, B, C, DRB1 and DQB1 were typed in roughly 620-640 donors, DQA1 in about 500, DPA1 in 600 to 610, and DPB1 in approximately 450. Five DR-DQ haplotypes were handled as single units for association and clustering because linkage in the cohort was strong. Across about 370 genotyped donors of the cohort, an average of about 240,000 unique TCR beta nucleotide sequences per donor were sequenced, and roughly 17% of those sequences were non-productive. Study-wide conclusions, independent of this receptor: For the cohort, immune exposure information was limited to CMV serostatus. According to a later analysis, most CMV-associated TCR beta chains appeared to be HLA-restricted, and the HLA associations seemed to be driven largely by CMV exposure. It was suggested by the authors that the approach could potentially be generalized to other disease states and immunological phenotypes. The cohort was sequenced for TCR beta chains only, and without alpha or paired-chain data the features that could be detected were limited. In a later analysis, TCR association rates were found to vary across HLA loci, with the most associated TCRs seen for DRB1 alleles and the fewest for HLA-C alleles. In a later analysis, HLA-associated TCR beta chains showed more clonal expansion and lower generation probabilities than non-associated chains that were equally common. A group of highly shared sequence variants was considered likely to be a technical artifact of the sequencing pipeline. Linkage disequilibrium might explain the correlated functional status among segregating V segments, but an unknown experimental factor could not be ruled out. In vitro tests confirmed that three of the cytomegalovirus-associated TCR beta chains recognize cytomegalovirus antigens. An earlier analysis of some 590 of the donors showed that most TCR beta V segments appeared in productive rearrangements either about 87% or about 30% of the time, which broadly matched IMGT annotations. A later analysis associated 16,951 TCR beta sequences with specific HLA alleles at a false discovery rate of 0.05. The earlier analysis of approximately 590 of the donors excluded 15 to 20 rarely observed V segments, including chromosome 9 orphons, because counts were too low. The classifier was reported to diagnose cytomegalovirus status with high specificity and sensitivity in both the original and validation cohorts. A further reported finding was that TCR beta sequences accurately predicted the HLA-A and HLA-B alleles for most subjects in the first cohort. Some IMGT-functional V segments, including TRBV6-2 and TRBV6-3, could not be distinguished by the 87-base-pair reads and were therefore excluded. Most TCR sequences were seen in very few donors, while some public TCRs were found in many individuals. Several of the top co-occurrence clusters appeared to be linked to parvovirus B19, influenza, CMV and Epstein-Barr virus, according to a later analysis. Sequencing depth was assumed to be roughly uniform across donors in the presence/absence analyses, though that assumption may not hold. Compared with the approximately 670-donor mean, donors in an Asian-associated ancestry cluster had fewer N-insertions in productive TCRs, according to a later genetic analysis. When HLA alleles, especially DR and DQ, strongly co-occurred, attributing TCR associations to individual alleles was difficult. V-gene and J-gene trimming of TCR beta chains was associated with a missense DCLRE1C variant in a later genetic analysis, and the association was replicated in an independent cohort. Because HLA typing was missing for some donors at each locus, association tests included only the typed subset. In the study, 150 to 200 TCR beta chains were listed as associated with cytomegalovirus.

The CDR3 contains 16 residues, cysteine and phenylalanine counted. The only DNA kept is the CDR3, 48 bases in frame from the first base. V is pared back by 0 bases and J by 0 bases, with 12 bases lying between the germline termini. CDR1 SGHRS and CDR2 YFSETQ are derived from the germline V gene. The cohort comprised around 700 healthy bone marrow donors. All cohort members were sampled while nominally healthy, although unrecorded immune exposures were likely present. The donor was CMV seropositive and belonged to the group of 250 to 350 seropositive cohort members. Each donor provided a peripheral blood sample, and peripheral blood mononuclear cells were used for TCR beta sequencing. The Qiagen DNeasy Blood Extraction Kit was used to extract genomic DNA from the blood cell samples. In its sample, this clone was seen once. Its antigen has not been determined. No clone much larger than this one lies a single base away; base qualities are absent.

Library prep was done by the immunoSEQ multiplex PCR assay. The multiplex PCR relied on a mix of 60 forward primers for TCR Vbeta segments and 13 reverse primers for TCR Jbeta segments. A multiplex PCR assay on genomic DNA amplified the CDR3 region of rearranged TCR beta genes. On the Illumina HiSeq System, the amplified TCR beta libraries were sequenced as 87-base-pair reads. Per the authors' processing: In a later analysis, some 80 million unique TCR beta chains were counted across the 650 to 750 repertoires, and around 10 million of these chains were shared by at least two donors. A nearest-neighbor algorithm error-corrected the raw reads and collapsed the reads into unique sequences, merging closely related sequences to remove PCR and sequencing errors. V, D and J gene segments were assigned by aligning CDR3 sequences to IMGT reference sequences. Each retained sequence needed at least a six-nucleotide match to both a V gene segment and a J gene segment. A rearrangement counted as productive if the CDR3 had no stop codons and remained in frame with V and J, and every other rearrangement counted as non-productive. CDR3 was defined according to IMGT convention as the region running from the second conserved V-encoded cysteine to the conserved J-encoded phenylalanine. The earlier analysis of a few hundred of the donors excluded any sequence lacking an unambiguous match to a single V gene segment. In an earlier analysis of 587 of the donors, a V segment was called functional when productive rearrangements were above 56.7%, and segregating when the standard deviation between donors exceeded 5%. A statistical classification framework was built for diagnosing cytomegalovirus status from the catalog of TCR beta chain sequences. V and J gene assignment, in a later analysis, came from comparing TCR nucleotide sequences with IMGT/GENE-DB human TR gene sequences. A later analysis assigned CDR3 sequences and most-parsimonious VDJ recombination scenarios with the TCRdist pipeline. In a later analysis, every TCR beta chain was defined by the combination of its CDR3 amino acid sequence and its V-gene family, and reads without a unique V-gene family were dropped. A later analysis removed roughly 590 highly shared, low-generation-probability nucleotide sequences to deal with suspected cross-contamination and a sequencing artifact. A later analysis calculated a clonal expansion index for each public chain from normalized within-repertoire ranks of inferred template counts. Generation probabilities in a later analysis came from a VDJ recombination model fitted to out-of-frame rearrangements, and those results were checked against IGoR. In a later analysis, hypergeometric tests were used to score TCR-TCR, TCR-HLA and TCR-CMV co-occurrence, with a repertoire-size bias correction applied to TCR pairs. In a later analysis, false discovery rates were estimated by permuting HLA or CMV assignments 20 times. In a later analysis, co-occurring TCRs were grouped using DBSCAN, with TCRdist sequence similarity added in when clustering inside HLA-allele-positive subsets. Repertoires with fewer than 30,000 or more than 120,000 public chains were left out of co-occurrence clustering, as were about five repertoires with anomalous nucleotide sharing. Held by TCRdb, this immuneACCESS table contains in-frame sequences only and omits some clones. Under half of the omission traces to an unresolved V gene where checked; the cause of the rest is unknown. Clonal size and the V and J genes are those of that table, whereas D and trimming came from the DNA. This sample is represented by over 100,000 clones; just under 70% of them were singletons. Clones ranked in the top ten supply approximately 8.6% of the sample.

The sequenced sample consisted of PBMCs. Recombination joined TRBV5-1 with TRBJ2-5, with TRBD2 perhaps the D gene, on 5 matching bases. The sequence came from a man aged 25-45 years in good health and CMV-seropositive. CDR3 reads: CASSLAISGNQETQYF. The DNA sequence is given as TGCGCCAGCAGCTTGGCCATAAGCGGCAACCAAGAGACCCAGTACTTC.